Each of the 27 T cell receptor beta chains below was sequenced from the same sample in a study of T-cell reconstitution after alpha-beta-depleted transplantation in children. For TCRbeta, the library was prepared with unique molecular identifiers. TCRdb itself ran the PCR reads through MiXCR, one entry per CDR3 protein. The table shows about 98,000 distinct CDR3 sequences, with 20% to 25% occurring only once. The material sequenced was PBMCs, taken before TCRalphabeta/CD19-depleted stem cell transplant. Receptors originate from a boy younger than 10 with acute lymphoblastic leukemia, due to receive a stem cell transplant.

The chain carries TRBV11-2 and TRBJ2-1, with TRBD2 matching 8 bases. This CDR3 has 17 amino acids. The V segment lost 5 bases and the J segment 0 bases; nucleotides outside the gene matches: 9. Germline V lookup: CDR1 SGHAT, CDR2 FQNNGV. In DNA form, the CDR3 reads TGTGCCAGCAGCCAGGGACTAGTTTGGAGCTCCTACAATGAGCAGTTCTTC. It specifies CASSQGLVWSSYNEQFF.

CDR3 coding DNA: TGTGCCAGCAGTGAATGGGGACAGAGCTCCTACGAGCAGTACTTC. Protein product: CASSEWGQSSYEQYF. J is TRBJ2-7 and V is TRBV6-1; 7 bases fit TRBD1. The V segment lost 2 bases and the J segment 0 bases; nucleotides outside the gene matches: 4. Germline lookup yields CDR1 MNHNS and CDR2 SASEGT. The CDR3 sequence is 15 residues long.

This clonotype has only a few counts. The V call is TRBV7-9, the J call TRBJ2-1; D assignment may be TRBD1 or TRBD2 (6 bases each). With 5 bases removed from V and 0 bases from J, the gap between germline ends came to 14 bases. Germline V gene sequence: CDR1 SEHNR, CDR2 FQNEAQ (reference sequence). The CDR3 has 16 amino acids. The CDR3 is CASSGRGGSSYNEQFF. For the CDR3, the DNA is TGTGCCAGCAGCGGACGAGGGGGGAGCTCCTACAATGAGCAGTTCTTC.

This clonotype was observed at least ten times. The CDR3 DNA reads as TGTGCCAGCAGTGAGAGTGGTGGCGAGCAGTACTTC. Its protein product is CASSESGGEQYF. The V call is TRBV6-6, the J call TRBJ2-7; unclear D gene. Trimming left V 5 bases short and J 6 bases short, with 11 bases between. CDR1 MNHNY and CDR2 SVGAGI come from the germline V gene (reference sequence). This CDR3 spans 12 amino acids.

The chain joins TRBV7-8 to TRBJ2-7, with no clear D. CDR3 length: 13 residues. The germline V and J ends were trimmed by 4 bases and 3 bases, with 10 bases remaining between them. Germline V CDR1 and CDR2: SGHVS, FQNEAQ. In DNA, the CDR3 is TGTGCCAGCAGCTCGGTGACGGGCTACGAGCAGTACTTC. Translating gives CASSSVTGYEQYF.

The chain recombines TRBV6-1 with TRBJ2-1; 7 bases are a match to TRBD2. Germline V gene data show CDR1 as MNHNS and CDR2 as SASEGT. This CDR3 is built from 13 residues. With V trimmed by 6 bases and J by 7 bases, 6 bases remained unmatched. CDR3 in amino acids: CASRRESWNEQFF. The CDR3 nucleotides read TGTGCCAGCAGGCGGGAGTCCTGGAATGAGCAGTTCTTC.

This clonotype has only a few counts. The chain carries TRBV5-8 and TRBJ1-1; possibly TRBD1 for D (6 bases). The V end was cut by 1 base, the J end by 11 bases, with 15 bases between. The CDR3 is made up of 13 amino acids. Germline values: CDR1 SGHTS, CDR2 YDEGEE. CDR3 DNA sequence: TGTGCCAGCAGCTTGAGTCAGGGGTATTGGGCTTTCTTT. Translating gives CASSLSQGYWAFF.

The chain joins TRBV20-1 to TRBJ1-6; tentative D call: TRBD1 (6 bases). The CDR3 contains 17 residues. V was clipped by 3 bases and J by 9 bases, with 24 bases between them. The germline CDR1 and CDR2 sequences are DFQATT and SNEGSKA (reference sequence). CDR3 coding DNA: TGCAGTGCTAGCATCCCGAGAGGGGGGACGTCAGGTTCACCCCTCCACTTT. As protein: CSASIPRGGTSGSPLHF.

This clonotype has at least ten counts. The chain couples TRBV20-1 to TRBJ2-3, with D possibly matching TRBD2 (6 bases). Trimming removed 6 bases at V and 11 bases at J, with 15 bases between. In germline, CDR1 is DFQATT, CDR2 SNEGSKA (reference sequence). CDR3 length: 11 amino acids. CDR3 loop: CSATLAEGQYF. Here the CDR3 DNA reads TGCAGTGCCACATTAGCGGAGGGGCAGTATTTT.

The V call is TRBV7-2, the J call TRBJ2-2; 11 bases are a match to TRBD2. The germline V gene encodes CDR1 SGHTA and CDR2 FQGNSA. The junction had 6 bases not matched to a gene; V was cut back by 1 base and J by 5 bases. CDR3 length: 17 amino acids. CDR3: CASSLVALAGGTGELFF. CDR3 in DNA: TGTGCCAGCAGCTTAGTTGCGCTAGCGGGAGGTACCGGGGAGCTGTTTTTT.

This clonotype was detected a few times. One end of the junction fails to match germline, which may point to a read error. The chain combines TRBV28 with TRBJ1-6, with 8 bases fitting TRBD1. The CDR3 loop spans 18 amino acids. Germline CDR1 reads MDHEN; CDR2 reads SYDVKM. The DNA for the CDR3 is TGTGCCAGCAGTTTATGGACAGACAGGGGCCGAGATAATCCACCCCTCCACTTT. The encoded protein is CASSLWTDRGRDNPPLHF.

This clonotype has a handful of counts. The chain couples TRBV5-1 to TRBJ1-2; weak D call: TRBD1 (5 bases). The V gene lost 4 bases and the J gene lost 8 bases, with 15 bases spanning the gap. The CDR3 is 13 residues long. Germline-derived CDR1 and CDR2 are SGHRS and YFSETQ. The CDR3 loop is CASSRGVSEGYTF. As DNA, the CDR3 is TGCGCCAGCAGCAGGGGAGTCTCGGAGGGCTACACCTTC.

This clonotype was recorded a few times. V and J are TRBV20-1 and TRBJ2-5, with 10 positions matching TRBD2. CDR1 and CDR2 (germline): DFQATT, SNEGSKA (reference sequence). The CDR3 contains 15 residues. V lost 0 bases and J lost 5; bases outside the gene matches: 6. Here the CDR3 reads CSARDVTSGTETQYF. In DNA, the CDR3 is TGCAGTGCTAGAGATGTAACTAGCGGGACGGAGACCCAGTACTTC.

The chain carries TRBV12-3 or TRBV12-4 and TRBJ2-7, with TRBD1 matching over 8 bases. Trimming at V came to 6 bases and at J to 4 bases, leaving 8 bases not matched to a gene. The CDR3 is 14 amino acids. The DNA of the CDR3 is TGTGCCAGCAGCCCTACAGGACAGGGATACGAGCAGTACTTC. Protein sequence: CASSPTGQGYEQYF.

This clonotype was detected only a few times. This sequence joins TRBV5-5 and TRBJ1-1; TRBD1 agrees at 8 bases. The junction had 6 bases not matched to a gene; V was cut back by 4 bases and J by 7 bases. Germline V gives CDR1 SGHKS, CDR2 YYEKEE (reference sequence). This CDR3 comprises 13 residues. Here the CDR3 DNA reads TGTGCCAGCAGCGTCGACAGGGGCTTTGAAGCTTTCTTT. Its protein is CASSVDRGFEAFF.

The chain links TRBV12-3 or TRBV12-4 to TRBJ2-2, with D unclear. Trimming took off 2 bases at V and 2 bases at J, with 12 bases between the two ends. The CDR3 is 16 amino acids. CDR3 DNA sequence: TGTGCCAGCAGTTTAAGGCCGGTCTTAAACACCGGGGAGCTGTTTTTT. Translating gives CASSLRPVLNTGELFF.

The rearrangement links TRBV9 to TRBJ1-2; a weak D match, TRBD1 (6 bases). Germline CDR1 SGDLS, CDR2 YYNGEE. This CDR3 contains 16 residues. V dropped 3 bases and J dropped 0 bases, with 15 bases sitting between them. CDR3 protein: CASSALGGQTNYGYTF. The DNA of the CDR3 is TGTGCCAGCAGCGCGTTAGGGGGACAAACTAACTATGGCTACACCTTC. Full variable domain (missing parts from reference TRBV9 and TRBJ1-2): DSGVTQTPKHLITATGQRVTLRCSPRSGDLSVYWYQQSLDQGLQFLIQYYNGEERAKGNILERFSAQQFPDLHSELNLSSLELGDSALYFCASSALGGQTNYGYTFGSGTRLTVV.

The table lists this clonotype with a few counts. CDR3: CASSLWLGEDRISTDTQYF. The CDR3 DNA reads as TGTGCCAGCAGCTTATGGTTAGGAGAAGACCGGATCAGCACAGATACGCAGTATTTT. The rearrangement uses TRBV7-4 and TRBJ2-3, with D unclear. The V and J ends lost 2 bases and 0 bases respectively, with 21 bases between them. Germline lookup yields CDR1 SGHVT and CDR2 SQSDAQ. The CDR3 covers 19 residues. The whole variable domain, filled in from reference TRBV7-4 and TRBJ2-3, reads GAGVSQSPRYKVAKRGRDVALRCDSISGHVTLYWYRQTLGQGSEVLTYSQSDAQRDKSGRPSGRFSAERPERSVSTLKIQRTEQGDSAVYLCASSLWLGEDRISTDTQYFGPGTRLTVL.

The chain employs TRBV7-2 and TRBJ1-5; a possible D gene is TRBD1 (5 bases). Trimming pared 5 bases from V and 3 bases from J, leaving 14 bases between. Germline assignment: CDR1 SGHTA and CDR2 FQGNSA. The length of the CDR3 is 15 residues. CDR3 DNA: TGTGCCAGCAGCCCAAAAGCGGGGGTCAATCAGCCCCAGCATTTT. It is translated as CASSPKAGVNQPQHF. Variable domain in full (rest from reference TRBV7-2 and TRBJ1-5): GAGVSQSPSNKVTEKGKDVELRCDPISGHTALYWYRQSLGQGLEFLIYFQGNSAPDKSGLPSDRFSAERTGGSVSTLTIQRTQQEDSAVYLCASSPKAGVNQPQHFGDGTRLSIL.

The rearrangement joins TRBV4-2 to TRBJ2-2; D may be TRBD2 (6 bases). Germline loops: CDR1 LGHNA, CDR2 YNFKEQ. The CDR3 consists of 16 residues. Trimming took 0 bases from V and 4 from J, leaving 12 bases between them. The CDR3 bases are TGTGCCAGCAGCCAAGATCCGGAGGGCGCCACCGGGGAGCTGTTTTTT. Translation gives CASSQDPEGATGELFF.

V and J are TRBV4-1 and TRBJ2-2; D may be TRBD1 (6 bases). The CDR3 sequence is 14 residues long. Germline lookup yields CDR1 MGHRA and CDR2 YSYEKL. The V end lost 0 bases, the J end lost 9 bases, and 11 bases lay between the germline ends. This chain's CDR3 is CASSQDSGARELFF. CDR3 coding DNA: TGCGCCAGCAGCCAAGACTCAGGGGCCAGGGAGCTGTTTTTT.

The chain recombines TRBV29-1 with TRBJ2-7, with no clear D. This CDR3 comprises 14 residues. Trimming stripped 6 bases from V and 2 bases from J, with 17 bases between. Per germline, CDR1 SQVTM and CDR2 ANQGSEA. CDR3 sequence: CSVETSAPAYEQYF. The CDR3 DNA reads TGCAGCGTCGAGACCTCGGCCCCGGCCTACGAGCAGTACTTC.

The CDR3 DNA follows: TGTGCCAGCAGTAGTGTGAATTTTAACTATGGCTACACCTTC. Amino acids: CASSSVNFNYGYTF. This chain uses TRBV6-1 with TRBJ1-2; D call uncertain. CDR1 MNHNS and CDR2 SASEGT come from the germline V gene. CDR3 length: 14 residues. V was trimmed by 5 bases and J by 1 base, leaving 11 bases between them.

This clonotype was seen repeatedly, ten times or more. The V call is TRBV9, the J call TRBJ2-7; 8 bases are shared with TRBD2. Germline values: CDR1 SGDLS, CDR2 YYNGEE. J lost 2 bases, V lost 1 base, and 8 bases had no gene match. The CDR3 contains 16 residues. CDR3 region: CASSVNRLANTYEQYF. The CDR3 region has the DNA TGTGCCAGCAGCGTAAATCGACTAGCGAATACCTACGAGCAGTACTTC.

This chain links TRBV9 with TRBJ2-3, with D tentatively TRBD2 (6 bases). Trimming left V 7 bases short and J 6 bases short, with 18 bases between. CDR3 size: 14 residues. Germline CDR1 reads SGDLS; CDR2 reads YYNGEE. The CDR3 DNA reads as TGTGCCAGCGGGCGGGCGGAGGGGCCTGATACGCAGTATTTT. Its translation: CASGRAEGPDTQYF.

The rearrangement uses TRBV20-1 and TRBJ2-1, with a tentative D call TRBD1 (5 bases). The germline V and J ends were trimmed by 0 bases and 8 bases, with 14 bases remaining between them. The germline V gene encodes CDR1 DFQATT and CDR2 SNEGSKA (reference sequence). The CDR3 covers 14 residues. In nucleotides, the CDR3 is TGCAGTGCTAGAGATCGCCGCAGGGCCCATGAGCAGTTCTTC. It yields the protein CSARDRRRAHEQFF.

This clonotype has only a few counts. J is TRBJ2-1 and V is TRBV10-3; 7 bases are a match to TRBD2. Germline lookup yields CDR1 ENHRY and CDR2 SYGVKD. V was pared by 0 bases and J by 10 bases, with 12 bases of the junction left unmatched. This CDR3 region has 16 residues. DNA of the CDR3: TGTGCCATCAGTGAGTCGATGGTAGCGGGTAGTACCGAGCAGTTCTTC. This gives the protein CAISESMVAGSTEQFF.